Shown below are 13 T cell receptor beta chains from a single sample sequenced in a study of cytomegalovirus exposure and HLA in healthy donors. 13 Jbeta primers and 60 Vbeta primers were used for the PCR. Clones were sequenced by immunoSEQ multiplex PCR, and TCRdb holds only the in-frame ones, with some missing. The data show about 230,000 clones, 82% seen once. Sequenced sample: PBMCs. The receptors originated from a woman aged 40 to 50 in good health and CMV-seronegative.

The CDR3 loop is CASSLYSAGLAGVNEQFF. The CDR3 region has the DNA TGCGCCAGCAGCCTGTATTCCGCGGGACTAGCGGGGGTTAATGAGCAGTTCTTC. The chain carries TRBV5-1 and TRBJ2-1; 14 positions match TRBD2. Trimming cost V 4 bases and J 7 bases; bases outside gene matches: 13. Germline CDR1 and CDR2: SGHRS and YFSETQ. The CDR3 is made up of 18 amino acids.

In its sample, this clone was seen a few times. J is TRBJ1-1 and V is TRBV5-1; D is unresolved. The CDR3 has 13 residues. Trimming pared 3 bases from V and 5 bases from J, leaving 11 bases between. CDR1 and CDR2 from the germline V gene are SGHRS and YFSETQ. In DNA form, the CDR3 reads TGCGCCAGCAGCTCCCCGGGGAAAACTGAAGCTTTCTTT. Protein sequence: CASSSPGKTEAFF.

V gene TRBV18 combines with J gene TRBJ1-4; TRBD1 might be the D (6 bases). Germline CDR1 and CDR2: KGHSH and LQKENI. Trimming stripped 0 bases from V and 14 bases from J, with 16 bases between. The CDR3 runs 14 residues. CDR3 sequence reads: CASSPPGRATGLFF. The CDR3 nucleotides are TGTGCCAGCTCACCACCGGGCAGGGCCACAGGGCTGTTTTTT.

This clone came up once. This chain connects TRBV21-1 to TRBJ2-2; the table assigns TRBD2, which was not confirmed against the DNA. TRBV21-1 is a pseudogene locus. The CDR3 consists of 15 residues. The CDR3 coding sequence is TGTGCCAGCAGCCTACGGAGCCGAAGCACCGGGGAGCTGTTTTTT. Amino acids: CASSLRSRSTGELFF.

This chain connects TRBV13 to TRBJ1-2; TRBD1 is a possible D gene (6 bases). V lost 5 bases, J lost 6 bases, and 19 bases lay in between. Germline loops: CDR1 PRHDT, CDR2 FYEKMQ (reference sequence). The CDR3 totals 15 residues. CDR3 coding DNA: TGTGCCAGCAGCCCCCGCTCGACAGGTTACCATGGCTACACCTTC. It yields the protein CASSPRSTGYHGYTF.

J is TRBJ2-2 and V is TRBV7-2; 8 positions match TRBD1. The CDR3 loop spans 18 amino acids. Germline CDR1 and CDR2: SGHTA and FQGNSA. The V segment lost 2 bases and the J segment 3 bases; nucleotides outside the gene matches: 11. CDR3 region: CASSLTPGQGGYTGELFF. Written as DNA, the CDR3 is TGTGCCAGCAGCTTAACCCCTGGACAGGGAGGTTACACCGGGGAGCTGTTTTTT.

This clone occurred once. This CDR3 reads CASNHRGANTIYF. Here the CDR3 DNA reads TGTGCCAGCAACCACAGGGGAGCTAACACCATATATTTT. The V call is TRBV6-5, the J call TRBJ1-3, with 7 bases fitting TRBD1. The germline gives CDR1 MNHEY, CDR2 SVGAGI. The CDR3 contains 13 residues. The V and J ends lost 7 bases and 7 bases, in that order; junction bases with no gene match: 7.

DNA for the CDR3: TGTGCCAGCAGCCAAGAAGGGGGAGGGGCCCCCTACGAGCAGTACTTC. Protein: CASSQEGGGAPYEQYF. The genes are TRBV11-2 and TRBJ2-7; the D gene is possibly TRBD2 (7 bases). V shed 5 bases and J shed 2 bases, with 19 bases lying between them. This CDR3 is built from 16 residues. Germline V gives CDR1 SGHAT, CDR2 FQNNGV.

This chain links TRBV5-1 with TRBJ1-2; the D is unclear. The V gene's germline CDR1 is SGHRS and CDR2 YFSETQ. Trimming pared 0 bases from V and 4 bases from J, leaving 13 bases between. The CDR3 covers 15 residues. This chain's CDR3 is CASSLAPEVSYGYTF. CDR3 nucleotide sequence: TGCGCCAGCAGCTTGGCCCCCGAAGTTAGCTATGGCTACACCTTC.

This chain connects TRBV7-3 to TRBJ2-7; a possible D gene is TRBD2 (6 bases). Trimming took off 3 bases at V and 6 bases at J, with 12 bases between the two ends. The V gene's germline CDR1 is SGHTA and CDR2 FQGTGA. The CDR3 sequence is 13 residues long. Here the CDR3 reads CASSFSLASEQYF. CDR3 sequence (DNA): TGTGCCAGCAGCTTTTCTCTAGCGAGCGAGCAGTACTTC.

The V gene is TRBV4-3, the J gene TRBJ2-5; D is perhaps TRBD2 (6 bases). Germline CDR1 LGHNA, CDR2 YSLEER. Trimming left V 0 bases short and J 2 bases short, with 16 bases between. The CDR3 is made up of 17 amino acids. The CDR3 DNA follows: TGCGCCAGCAGCCAAGATATGGCTCTAGCGAGACAAGAGACCCAGTACTTC. Translated, it gives CASSQDMALARQETQYF.

The CDR3 nucleotides read TGCACCAGCAGCCAAGATGAGCGCTATGAGACCCAGTACTTC. Encoded protein: CTSSQDERYETQYF. V is TRBV1 and J is TRBJ2-5; no DNA check was done on the table's D call, TRBD2. TRBV1 is labeled a pseudogene. This CDR3 comprises 14 residues.

This clone was seen only a few times. Sequence at one end of the junction differs from germline and may be a read error. The DNA of the CDR3 is TGTTCCAGCAGCTTCGGTGGACAGGGTATTCTTCACGAGCAGTACTTC. This gives the protein CSSSFGGQGILHEQYF. The V gene is TRBV7-9, the J gene TRBJ2-7; 8 bases agree with TRBD1. Per germline, CDR1 SEHNR and CDR2 FQNEAQ (reference sequence). The CDR3 contains 16 residues.